This T cell receptor (beta chain) was sequenced in a study of T cells in Graves' hyperthyroidism and ophthalmopathy. Study overall: At the time of initial diagnosis and before any treatment, peripheral blood was collected. The study, taken as a whole, reports: Ophthalmopathy was separated from stable hyperthyroidism by a 13 V-J model. The majority of expanded thyroid clonotypes above 0.001 also appeared in blood.

Amplification targeted TCR beta CDR3 regions from RNA transcripts. The HTBI primer set was used in a first-round RT-PCR of the TCR CDR3. TCRdb analysed the multiplex PCR reads with MiXCR anew, one entry per CDR3 protein. Among some 570,000 distinct CDR3 sequences listed, 17% were seen once. This clonotype was recorded at least ten times. No antigen is known for it. The V gene's germline CDR1 is DFQATT and CDR2 SNEGSKA (reference sequence). The CDR3 totals 15 residues. V was pared by 4 bases and J by 1 base, with 15 bases between. This sequence joins TRBV20-1 and TRBJ2-3; D might be TRBD2 (6 bases). The clonotype was recovered from a woman between 18 and 29 years old with Graves' ophthalmopathy. The material sequenced was blood. In DNA form, the CDR3 reads TGCAGTGCTACCACTAGGGGCGGGGGCACAGATACGCAGTATTTT. Translating it yields CSATTRGGGTDTQYF.